Below, 16 T cell receptor beta chains from the same sample are listed, as sequenced in a study of tumor-infiltrating lymphocytes in localized non-small cell lung cancer. Only in-frame clones appear in the TCRdb table, and some are missing; sequencing was by immunoSEQ multiplex PCR. The sample lists some 1,600 clones; over 35% were seen once. Sequencing was performed on uninvolved lung tissue not adjacent to the tumor. These receptors all come from a human donor with non-small cell lung cancer.

V and J are TRBV5-1 and TRBJ2-7; D is unresolved. The germline V gene has CDR1 SGHRS and CDR2 YFSETQ. V was shortened by 5 bases and J by 6 bases, with 18 bases between the two germline ends. The length of the CDR3 is 14 residues. DNA of the CDR3: TGCGCCAGCAGGGAAATTCCGTCTTCGGGCGAGCAGTACTTC. Translation: CASREIPSSGEQYF.

This clone is labeled as large. V is TRBV29-1 and J is TRBJ1-1, with D possibly matching TRBD1 (5 bases). Germline V gene sequence: CDR1 SQVTM, CDR2 ANQGSEA. The CDR3 consists of 14 residues. V lost 3 bases to trimming and J lost 0 bases, with 11 bases between them. For the CDR3, the DNA is TGCAGCGTTGATATGGGGCACCTGAACACTGAAGCTTTCTTT. The encoded protein is CSVDMGHLNTEAFF.

The chain uses TRBV7-7 and TRBJ2-3; 8 nucleotides match TRBD1. With 2 bases clipped from V and 9 bases from J, the junction kept 4 bases outside the gene matches. CDR1 is SSHAT, CDR2 FNYEAQ, per germline (reference sequence). The CDR3 is 13 amino acids. The CDR3 DNA reads as TGTGCCAGCAGCTTAATTGGACAGGGCACGCAGTATTTT. Translated: CASSLIGQGTQYF.

The chain combines TRBV5-1 with TRBJ2-3; D gene ambiguous. This CDR3 is built from 15 residues. Trimming shortened V by 4 bases and J by 2 bases, and 14 bases separated the two germline ends. Per the germline V gene, CDR1 is SGHRS and CDR2 is YFSETQ. The CDR3 region has the DNA TGCGCCAGCAGCATAGTCGGTGGCCCCACAGATACGCAGTATTTT. Amino acids: CASSIVGGPTDTQYF.

In this sample, this clone turned up a few times. The CDR3 loop is CASSFVEGTEAFF. The CDR3 DNA sequence: TGTGCCAGCAGCTTTGTTGAGGGCACTGAAGCTTTCTTT. This rearrangement joins TRBV7-8 to TRBJ1-1; D remains ambiguous. V lost 3 bases and J lost 4, with 9 bases in between. CDR1 and CDR2 from the germline V gene are SGHVS and FQNEAQ. There are 13 residues in the CDR3.

J is TRBJ2-7 and V is TRBV13, with 9 positions matching TRBD1. There are 14 residues in the CDR3. J lost 1 base, V lost 6 bases, and 4 bases had no gene match. The germline gives CDR1 PRHDT, CDR2 FYEKMQ (reference sequence). In DNA form, the CDR3 reads TGTGCCAGCAGGGACAGGGGTATATCCTACGAGCAGTACTTC. Its translation: CASRDRGISYEQYF.

V is TRBV2 and J is TRBJ1-2, with 9 nucleotides matching TRBD1. Germline trimming cut 5 bases from V and 6 bases from J; bases unmatched to any gene: 7. The CDR3 consists of 14 residues. Germline CDR1 SNHLY, CDR2 FYNNEI. The CDR3 nucleotides are TGTGCCAGCAGTTTTACGGGACAGGGTGATGGCTACACCTTC. Its translation: CASSFTGQGDGYTF.

In its sample, this clone is medium-sized. The chain recombines TRBV6-5 with TRBJ2-3, with a weak D call TRBD1 (6 bases). The CDR3 consists of 15 residues. The V end was cut by 6 bases, the J end by 2 bases, with 15 bases between. Per the germline V gene, CDR1 is MNHEY and CDR2 is SVGAGI. The CDR3 spells CASSLQGQNTDTQYF. The CDR3 DNA reads as TGTGCCAGCAGCTTACAAGGACAGAACACAGATACGCAGTATTTT.

This clone was seen a handful of times. The V call is TRBV15, the J call TRBJ1-1, with D tentatively TRBD1 (5 bases). V was cut by 5 bases and J by 0 bases, with 10 bases left in between. The germline V gene encodes CDR1 LNHNV and CDR2 YYDKDF (reference sequence). This CDR3 comprises 14 residues. The CDR3: CATSHRTLNTEAFF. The CDR3 DNA reads as TGTGCCACCAGCCACCGGACACTGAACACTGAAGCTTTCTTT.

As regards this clone: The junction does not match germline at one end; this may be a read error. The V call is TRBV6-5, the J call TRBJ2-3, with a weak D call TRBD2 (5 bases). Germline-derived CDR1 and CDR2 are MNHEY and SVGAGI. This CDR3 is 14 amino acids long. As DNA, the CDR3 is TGTGCCAGCACTAGCCCCTCCTTCACAGACACGCAGTATTTT. As protein: CASTSPSFTDTQYF.

The genes are TRBV9 and TRBJ1-2; D remains unclear. This CDR3 contains 11 residues. V was pared by 4 bases and J by 8 bases, with 9 bases between. The germline V gene encodes CDR1 SGDLS and CDR2 YYNGEE. CDR3 nucleotide sequence: TGTGCCAGCAGCATTGCGGGAGGCTACACCTTC. This translates into CASSIAGGYTF.

This clone appeared a few times. This chain joins TRBV11-2 and TRBJ2-1, with D possibly TRBD2 on 6 matching bases. This CDR3 region has 16 residues. V was clipped by 5 bases and J by 8 bases, with 22 bases between them. Looked up from germline, CDR1 is SGHAT and CDR2 is FQNNGV. The CDR3 here is CASSRAQGRGRYEQFF. In nucleotides, the CDR3 is TGTGCCAGCAGCCGAGCCCAAGGGCGGGGACGCTATGAGCAGTTCTTC.

V gene TRBV7-6 combines with J gene TRBJ1-1; possibly TRBD1 for D (5 bases). This CDR3 has 14 residues. Per the germline V gene, CDR1 is SGHVS and CDR2 is FNYEAQ. V was cut by 3 bases and J by 1 base, with 9 bases left in between. The CDR3 DNA reads as TGTGCCAGCAGCTTGGACACCCGGAACACTGAAGCTTTCTTT. Translation: CASSLDTRNTEAFF.

This chain links TRBV27 with TRBJ2-3, with TRBD2 matching over 13 bases. The CDR3 has 16 amino acids. CDR1 MNHEY and CDR2 SMNVEV come from the germline V gene (reference sequence). J was trimmed by 6 bases and V by 4 bases; bases with no gene match: 7. CDR3 in amino acids: CASSSWTSGGVDTQYF. CDR3 in DNA: TGTGCCAGCAGTTCGTGGACTAGCGGGGGTGTGGATACGCAGTATTTT.

Only one count was recorded for this clone. V usage is TRBV9 and J usage is TRBJ2-3; D not resolved. Deletions cut 0 bases from V and 2 bases from J, with 16 bases between. The germline gives CDR1 SGDLS, CDR2 YYNGEE. This CDR3 is 17 amino acids long. The CDR3 loop reads CASSVDPRAMDTDTQYF. The CDR3 nucleotides are TGTGCCAGCAGCGTAGACCCACGGGCAATGGACACAGATACGCAGTATTTT.

This clone has a handful of counts. The V call is TRBV30, the J call TRBJ2-7; 8 bases line up with TRBD2. J lost 6 bases, V lost 4 bases, and 8 bases had no gene match. Per the germline V gene, CDR1 is GTSNPN and CDR2 is SVGIG (reference sequence). CDR3 length: 13 amino acids. The CDR3 sequence: CAWNFGRAGEQYF. CDR3 nucleotide sequence: TGTGCCTGGAATTTCGGGAGGGCCGGCGAGCAGTACTTC.